Each of the 27 T cell receptor beta chains below was sequenced from the same sample in a study of CD8 T cells in ankylosing spondylitis. Study findings and constraints: One TCR beta motif, made up of fewer than 10 highly homologous variants, appeared characteristic of ankylosing spondylitis blood.

TCRdb fed the 5' RACE reads into MiXCR, producing one record per CDR3 protein. This sample has some 85,000 distinct CDR3 sequences, with about 8.3% found just once. What these receptors recognize is not known. Sequences were obtained from blood, either unsorted or a sorted T cell fraction (not recorded which). These receptors came from a male donor with ankylosing spondylitis.

J is TRBJ2-7 and V is TRBV11-3; D is unresolved. V shed 1 base and J shed 2 bases, with 6 bases lying between them. CDR3 size: 13 residues. Germline values: CDR1 SGHNT, CDR2 YENEEA. This chain's CDR3 is CASSLAATYEQYV. CDR3 in DNA: TGTGCCAGCAGCTTAGCGGCGACCTACGAGCAGTACGTC.

This clonotype was found many times. This chain uses TRBV29-1 with TRBJ2-1; 10 bases line up with TRBD2. This CDR3 has 16 amino acids. V was clipped by 6 bases and J by 0 bases; unmatched bases: 8. Germline loops: CDR1 SQVTM, CDR2 ANQGSEA. CDR3 coding DNA: TGCAGCGTCGAAAGGAGACTAGCGGGCTCCTACAATGAGCAGTTCTTC. As protein: CSVERRLAGSYNEQFF.

This clonotype was recorded a few times. This rearrangement joins TRBV19 to TRBJ2-1, with TRBD1 matching 7 bases. Looked up from germline, CDR1 is LNHDA and CDR2 is SQIVND (reference sequence). V shed 7 bases, J shed 8 bases, and the junction held 8 bases outside the gene matches. CDR3 length: 13 amino acids. CDR3 nucleotides: TGTGCCAGTAACGACAGGGTTACCGATGAGCAGTTCTTC. Its protein is CASNDRVTDEQFF. Full variable domain (missing parts from reference TRBV19 and TRBJ2-1): DGGITQSPKYLFRKEGQNVTLSCEQNLNHDAMYWYRQDPGQGLRLIYYSQIVNDFQKGDIAEGYSVSREKKESFPLTVTSAQKNPTAFYLCASNDRVTDEQFFGPGTRLTVL.

The rearrangement joins TRBV6-1 to TRBJ1-4, with D tentatively TRBD1 (6 bases). Trimming removed 8 bases at V and 6 bases at J, with 13 bases between. Germline CDR1 and CDR2: MNHNS and SASEGT. This CDR3 contains 13 residues. The chain's CDR3 is CASGTGTYEKLFF. The CDR3 DNA sequence: TGTGCCAGCGGCACAGGGACCTATGAAAAACTGTTTTTT.

The chain carries TRBV12-3 or TRBV12-4 and TRBJ2-3; D gene ambiguous. The CDR3 extends over 13 amino acids. V gave up 6 bases and J gave up 5 bases, with 12 bases separating them. CDR3 nucleotides: TGTGCCAGCAGGCCCGGAGCAGTAGATACGCAGTATTTT. It is translated as CASRPGAVDTQYF.

This clonotype was counted a few times. This chain joins TRBV12-3 or TRBV12-4 and TRBJ1-1; D not resolved. The CDR3 runs 14 residues. V was cut by 2 bases and J by 1 base, with 8 bases left in between. As DNA, the CDR3 is TGTGCCAGCAGTTTAAATGGCAGGAACACTGAAGCTTTCTTT. It codes for CASSLNGRNTEAFF.

This chain uses TRBV30 with TRBJ2-1, with no clear D. This CDR3 is 13 amino acids long. Germline-derived CDR1 and CDR2 are GTSNPN and SVGIG (reference sequence). V was shortened by 5 bases and J by 3 bases, with 11 bases between the two germline ends. DNA of the CDR3: TGTGCCTGGCTTAGGACCAACTACAATGAGCAGTTCTTC. Translating gives CAWLRTNYNEQFF. The full variable domain, rest sourced from reference TRBV30 and TRBJ2-1, is SQTIHQWPATLVQPVGSPLSLECTVEGTSNPNLYWYRQAAGRGLQLLFYSVGIGQISSEVPQNLSASRPQDRQFILSSKKLLLSDSGFYLCAWLRTNYNEQFFGPGTRLTVL.

This clonotype occurred many times. The chain links TRBV25-1 to TRBJ1-2, with TRBD1 as a possible D gene (5 bases). The ends were cut back, 7 bases at V and 7 bases at J, with 16 bases in the middle. CDR3 length: 13 amino acids. Germline CDR1 reads MGHDK; CDR2 reads SYGVNS. Here the CDR3 DNA reads TGTGCCAGCACCCCTTTGGGGGTCGGTGGCTACACCTTC. Its protein product is CASTPLGVGGYTF.

This clonotype was seen a handful of times. The chain combines TRBV19 with TRBJ2-1; 12 positions match TRBD2. The V gene end was trimmed by 2 bases and the J gene end by 7 bases; junction bases not matched to a gene: 3. CDR1 is LNHDA and CDR2 is SQIVND in the germline V gene (reference sequence). The CDR3 extends over 15 amino acids. The chain's CDR3 is CASSISLAGGNEQFF. The CDR3 DNA is TGTGCCAGTAGTATATCTCTAGCGGGAGGGAATGAGCAGTTCTTC.

This clonotype was seen only a few times. This chain links TRBV11-2 with TRBJ2-2, with 13 bases fitting TRBD2. Germline V lookup: CDR1 SGHAT, CDR2 FQNNGV. V lost 5 bases to trimming and J lost 5 bases; unmatched junction nucleotides: 5. The CDR3 spans 16 residues. In DNA, the CDR3 is TGTGCCAGCAGCACGGGACTAGCGGGATGGACCGGGGAGCTGTTTTTT. Its translation is CASSTGLAGWTGELFF.

This clonotype appeared a few times. The chain couples TRBV29-1 to TRBJ2-7, with D possibly called TRBD1 or TRBD2 (6 bases each). This CDR3 is built from 13 residues. Per germline, CDR1 SQVTM and CDR2 ANQGSEA. Between the trimmed V and J ends, which lost 1 base and 4 bases, there was a span of 11 bases. Here the CDR3 reads CSVEGGAEYEQYF. The CDR3, as DNA: TGCAGCGTTGAAGGGGGGGCAGAATACGAGCAGTACTTC.

This clonotype was picked up a small number of times. V and J are TRBV18 and TRBJ2-7; the D is unclear. The CDR3 spans 13 residues. Trimming cost V 3 bases and J 1 base, with 7 bases left between them. Germline values: CDR1 KGHSH, CDR2 LQKENI. The CDR3 DNA reads TGTGCCAGCTCACCGGACGATTCCTACGAGCAGTACGTC. It encodes CASSPDDSYEQYV.

The chain employs TRBV15 and TRBJ1-1, with D tentatively TRBD1 (5 bases). The germline V gene has CDR1 LNHNV and CDR2 YYDKDF (reference sequence). Deletions cut 6 bases from V and 3 bases from J, with 14 bases between. This CDR3 spans 14 amino acids. The CDR3 loop reads CATRSGSLDTEAFF. CDR3 nucleotides: TGTGCCACCAGGTCAGGGAGTTTGGACACTGAAGCTTTCTTT.

This clonotype was picked up a small number of times. The chain is built from TRBV11-2 and TRBJ2-3; weak D call: TRBD2 (5 bases). The CDR3 consists of 18 residues. The germline V gene encodes CDR1 SGHAT and CDR2 FQNNGV. Trimming removed 3 bases from V and 1 base from J, with 20 bases in between. CDR3 in DNA: TGTGCCAGCAGCTTTGGTGAGGCGGGCCTCGGAGGCACAGATACGCAGTATTTT. Its protein is CASSFGEAGLGGTDTQYF.

In its sample, this clonotype was seen a few times. The V call is TRBV21-1, the J call TRBJ2-7; TRBD1 is the table's D call and was not checked against the DNA. TRBV21-1 counts as a pseudogene. This CDR3 contains 16 residues. This CDR3 reads CASSKGRGAPPNEQYV. The CDR3 nucleotides read TGTGCCAGCAGCAAGGGGCGTGGAGCTCCCCCCAACGAGCAGTACGTC.

This clonotype was recorded many times. This chain connects TRBV29-1 to TRBJ2-7, with D perhaps matching TRBD1 or TRBD2 (5 bases each). The CDR3 contains 13 residues. CDR1 SQVTM and CDR2 ANQGSEA come from the germline V gene. Trimming removed 0 bases at V and 2 bases at J, with 8 bases between. CDR3 sequence reads: CSVEDMGAYEQYF. The CDR3 bases are TGCAGCGTTGAAGATATGGGGGCCTACGAGCAGTACTTC.

The rearrangement links TRBV7-9 to TRBJ1-5, with TRBD1 identical over 8 bases. CDR3 length: 15 amino acids. V dropped 5 bases and J dropped 5; count of bases not matched to a gene: 8. Germline loops: CDR1 SEHNR, CDR2 FQNEAQ (reference sequence). Here the CDR3 DNA reads TGTGCCAGCAGCCCAGGACAGGGCGATTATCAGCCCCAGCATTTT. It specifies CASSPGQGDYQPQHF.

This clonotype was detected a few times. The chain is built from TRBV9 and TRBJ2-3; 12 nucleotides align to TRBD2. Germline values: CDR1 SGDLS, CDR2 YYNGEE. V shed 5 bases, J shed 2 bases, and the junction held 6 bases outside the gene matches. The CDR3 runs 16 residues. The CDR3 region is CASRIRTSGNTDTQYF. In nucleotides, the CDR3 is TGTGCCAGCAGAATACGGACTAGCGGGAACACAGATACGCAGTATTTT.

The CDR3 here is CASGRTGEGNQPQHF. The CDR3 DNA follows: TGTGCCAGCGGAAGGACAGGGGAGGGCAATCAGCCCCAGCATTTT. The chain joins TRBV6-2 or TRBV6-3 to TRBJ1-5, with 9 bases fitting TRBD1. The CDR3 spans 15 residues. Germline V gives CDR1 MNHEY, CDR2 SVGEGT. Trimming at V came to 8 bases and at J to 2 bases, leaving 7 bases not matched to a gene.

This chain uses TRBV6-6 with TRBJ2-5; 7 nucleotides line up with TRBD1. This CDR3 region has 14 residues. Looked up from germline, CDR1 is MNHNY and CDR2 is SVGAGI (reference sequence). Germline trimming cut 5 bases from V and 7 bases from J; bases unmatched to any gene: 10. This CDR3 reads CASSGENRGLTQYF. DNA of the CDR3: TGTGCCAGCAGTGGAGAGAACAGGGGTTTGACCCAGTACTTC.

In the case of this clonotype: A read error may be the cause here, since a much bigger clone is one base away. V and J are TRBV10-3 and TRBJ2-1; TRBD1 or TRBD2 may be the D gene (5 bases each). The CDR3 totals 14 residues. From germline, CDR1 is ENHRY and CDR2 SYGVKD. This CDR3 reads CAINESGPSIGQFF. The CDR3, as DNA: TGTGCCATCAATGAGTCGGGGCCCTCTATAGGGCAGTTCTTC.

V and J are TRBV2 and TRBJ1-2, with D hard to call. The CDR3 sequence is 13 residues long. Germline CDR1 and CDR2: SNHLY and FYNNEI. Trimming removed 6 bases from V and 2 bases from J, with 10 bases in between. CDR3: CASSGRSNYGYTF. Here the CDR3 DNA reads TGTGCCAGCAGCGGACGGTCCAACTATGGCTACACCTTC.

This clonotype was detected ten times or more. CDR3: CASSEWQGGNEQFF. Here the CDR3 DNA reads TGTGCCAGCAGTGAATGGCAGGGAGGGAATGAGCAGTTCTTC. V usage is TRBV25-1 and J usage is TRBJ2-1; 7 nucleotides line up with TRBD2. The CDR3 contains 14 residues. V lost 1 base and J lost 7; bases outside the gene matches: 4. Per the germline V gene, CDR1 is MGHDK and CDR2 is SYGVNS.

This sequence joins TRBV19 and TRBJ2-5; D possibly corresponds to TRBD2 (5 bases). Germline V CDR1 and CDR2: LNHDA, SQIVND (reference sequence). The V end was cut by 1 base, the J end by 2 bases, with 11 bases between. The CDR3 length is 15 residues. The CDR3 region is CASSIGSGLQETQYF. CDR3 sequence (DNA): TGTGCCAGTAGTATAGGAAGCGGTTTACAAGAGACCCAGTACTTC.

This clonotype was observed many times. V usage is TRBV20-1 and J usage is TRBJ2-3; D not certain. The CDR3 contains 12 residues. Trimming took off 4 bases at V and 3 bases at J, with 8 bases between the two ends. Germline V gives CDR1 DFQATT, CDR2 SNEGSKA (reference sequence). CDR3 amino acids: CSATGRTDTQYF. The CDR3 nucleotides are TGCAGTGCTACTGGACGGACAGATACGCAGTATTTT.

The sample holds many counts of this clonotype. The V gene is TRBV4-1, the J gene TRBJ2-1; 10 nucleotides match TRBD2. With V trimmed by 3 bases and J by 6 bases, 11 bases remained unmatched. Germline assignment: CDR1 MGHRA and CDR2 YSYEKL. The CDR3 has 17 amino acids. CDR3 sequence (DNA): TGCGCCAGCAGCCACCGGACTAGCGGCAGCTCTGCCAATGAGCAGTTCTTC. As protein: CASSHRTSGSSANEQFF.

The rearrangement joins TRBV7-9 to TRBJ2-6; 11 bases map to TRBD1. Germline CDR1 reads SEHNR; CDR2 reads FQNEAQ (reference sequence). The CDR3 covers 16 residues. J was trimmed by 2 bases and V by 5 bases; bases with no gene match: 2. The CDR3 DNA is TGTGCCAGCAGCAGGACAGGGGGCGCTGGGGCCAACGTCCTGACTTTC. It translates to CASSRTGGAGANVLTF.